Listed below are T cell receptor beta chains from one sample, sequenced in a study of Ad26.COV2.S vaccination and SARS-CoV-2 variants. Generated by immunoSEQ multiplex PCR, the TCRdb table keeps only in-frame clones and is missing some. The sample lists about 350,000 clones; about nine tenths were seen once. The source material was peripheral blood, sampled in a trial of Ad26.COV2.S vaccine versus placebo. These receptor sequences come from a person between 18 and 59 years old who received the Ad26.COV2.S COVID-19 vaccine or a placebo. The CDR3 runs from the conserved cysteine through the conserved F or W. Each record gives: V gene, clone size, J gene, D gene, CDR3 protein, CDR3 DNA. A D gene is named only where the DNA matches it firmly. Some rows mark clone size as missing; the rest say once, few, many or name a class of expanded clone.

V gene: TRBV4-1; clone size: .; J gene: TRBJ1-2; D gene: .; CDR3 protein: CASSETDTNYGYTF; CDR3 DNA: TGCGCCAGCAGCGAGACGGACACAAACTATGGCTACACCTTC
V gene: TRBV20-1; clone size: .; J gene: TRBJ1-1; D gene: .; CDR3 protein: CSAPMNTEAFF; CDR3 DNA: TGCAGTGCGCCGATGAACACTGAAGCTTTCTTT
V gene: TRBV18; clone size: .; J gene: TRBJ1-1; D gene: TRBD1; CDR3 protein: CASSAIDRGSTEAFF; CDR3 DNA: TGTGCCAGCTCCGCCATCGACAGGGGTTCAACTGAAGCTTTCTTT
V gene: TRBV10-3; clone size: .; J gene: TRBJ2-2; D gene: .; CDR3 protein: CAISRDRDTGELFF; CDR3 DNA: TGTGCCATCAGTCGGGACCGAGACACCGGGGAGCTGTTTTTT
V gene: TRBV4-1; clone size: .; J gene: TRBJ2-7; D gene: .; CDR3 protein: CASSPGVSTYEQYF; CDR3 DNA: TGCGCCAGCAGCCCTGGGGTTTCCACCTACGAGCAGTACTTC
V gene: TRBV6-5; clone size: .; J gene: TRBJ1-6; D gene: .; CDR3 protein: CASSLRSGGNSPLHF; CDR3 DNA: TGTGCCAGCAGCCTACGGTCGGGGGGTAATTCACCCCTCCACTTT
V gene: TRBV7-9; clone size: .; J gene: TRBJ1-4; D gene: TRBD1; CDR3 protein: CASSLDRGTNEKLFF; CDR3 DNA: TGTGCCAGCAGCTTAGACAGGGGAACTAATGAAAAACTGTTTTTT
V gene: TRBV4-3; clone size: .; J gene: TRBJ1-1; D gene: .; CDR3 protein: CASSQDTTPSTEAFF; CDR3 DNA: TGCGCCAGCAGCCAAGATACGACACCGAGTACTGAAGCTTTCTTT
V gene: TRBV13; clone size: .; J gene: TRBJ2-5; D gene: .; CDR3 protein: CASSLGQIQETQYF; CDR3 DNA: TGTGCCAGCAGCCTCGGACAGATTCAAGAGACCCAGTACTTC
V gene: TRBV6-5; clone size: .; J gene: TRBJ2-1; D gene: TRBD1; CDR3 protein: CASRNDRGQYNEQFF; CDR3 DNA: TGTGCCAGCAGAAACGACAGGGGACAATACAATGAGCAGTTCTTC
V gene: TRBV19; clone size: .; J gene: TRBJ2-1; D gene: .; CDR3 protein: CASSGFRGAHEQFF; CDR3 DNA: TGTGCCAGTAGTGGCTTTCGGGGGGCTCATGAGCAGTTCTTC
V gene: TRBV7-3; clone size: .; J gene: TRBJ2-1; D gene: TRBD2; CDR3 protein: CASSLRLAGYNEQFF; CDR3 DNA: TGTGCCAGCAGCTTAAGGCTAGCGGGGTACAATGAGCAGTTCTTC
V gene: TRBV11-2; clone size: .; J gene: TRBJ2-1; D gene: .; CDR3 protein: CASSARGYNEQFF; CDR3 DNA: TGTGCCAGCAGCGCACGGGGATACAATGAGCAGTTCTTC
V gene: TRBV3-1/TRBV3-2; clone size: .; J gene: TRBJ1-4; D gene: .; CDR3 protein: CASSTDGTTNEKLFF; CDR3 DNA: TGTGCCAGCAGCACCGACGGAACAACTAATGAAAAACTGTTTTTT
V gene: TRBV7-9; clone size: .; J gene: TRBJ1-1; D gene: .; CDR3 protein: CASTIGYTEAFF; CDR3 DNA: TGTGCCAGCACAATAGGGTACACTGAAGCTTTCTTT
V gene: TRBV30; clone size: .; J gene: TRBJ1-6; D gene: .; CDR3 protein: CAWSVTRRDNSPLHF; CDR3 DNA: TGTGCCTGGAGTGTAACCAGAAGGGATAATTCACCCCTCCACTTT
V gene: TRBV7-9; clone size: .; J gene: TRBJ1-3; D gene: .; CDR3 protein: CASSVGGGDNSGNTIYF; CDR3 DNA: TGTGCCAGCAGCGTTGGAGGGGGGGACAACTCTGGAAACACCATATATTTT
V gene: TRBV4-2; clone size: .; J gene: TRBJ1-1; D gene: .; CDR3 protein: CASSQKLPGFDTEAFF; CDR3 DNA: TGTGCCAGCAGCCAAAAGCTTCCGGGGTTTGACACTGAAGCTTTCTTT
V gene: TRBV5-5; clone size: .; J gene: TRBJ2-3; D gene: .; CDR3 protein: CASSQPYTDTQYF; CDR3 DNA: TGTGCCAGCAGCCAACCTTACACAGATACGCAGTATTTT
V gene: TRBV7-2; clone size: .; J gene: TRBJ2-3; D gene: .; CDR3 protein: CASSFRSSTDTQYF; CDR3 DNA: TGTGCCAGCAGCTTCCGGTCTAGCACAGATACGCAGTATTTT
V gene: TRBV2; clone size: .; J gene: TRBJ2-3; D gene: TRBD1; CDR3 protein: CASTGGYDTQYF; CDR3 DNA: TGTGCCAGCACAGGGGGCTACGATACGCAGTATTTT
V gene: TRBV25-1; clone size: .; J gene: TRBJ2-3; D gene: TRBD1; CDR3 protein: CASSDPRGTDTQYF; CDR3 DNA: TGTGCCAGCAGTGACCCCAGGGGGACAGATACGCAGTATTTT
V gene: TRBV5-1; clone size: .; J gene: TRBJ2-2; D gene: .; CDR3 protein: CASSRSGTSTGELFF; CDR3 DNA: TGCGCCAGCAGCCGGTCCGGGACAAGCACCGGGGAGCTGTTTTTT
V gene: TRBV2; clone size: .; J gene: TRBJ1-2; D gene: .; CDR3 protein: CATRIDTVNYGYTF; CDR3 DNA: TGTGCCACTAGAATCGACACAGTTAACTATGGCTACACCTTC
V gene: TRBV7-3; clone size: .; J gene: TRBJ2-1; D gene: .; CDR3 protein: CASSPEAGPSEEQFF; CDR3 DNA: TGTGCCAGCAGCCCGGAGGCAGGACCCTCGGAAGAGCAGTTCTTC
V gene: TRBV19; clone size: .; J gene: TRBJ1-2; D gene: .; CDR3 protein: CASSISTAFYGYTF; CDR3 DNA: TGTGCCAGTAGTATCTCAACGGCCTTCTATGGCTACACCTTC
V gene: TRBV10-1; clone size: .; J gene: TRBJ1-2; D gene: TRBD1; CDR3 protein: CASSERGQGDYGYTF; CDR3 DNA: TGCGCCAGCAGTGAGCGGGGACAGGGAGACTATGGCTACACCTTC
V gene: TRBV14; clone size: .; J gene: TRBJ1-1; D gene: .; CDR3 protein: CASSQVVGSTEAFF; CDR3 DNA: TGTGCCAGCAGCCAAGTAGTGGGATCCACTGAAGCTTTCTTT
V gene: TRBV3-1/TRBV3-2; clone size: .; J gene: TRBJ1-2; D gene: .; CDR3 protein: CASSQVPASNYGYTF; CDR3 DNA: TGTGCCAGCAGCCAAGTCCCCGCTTCTAACTATGGCTACACCTTC
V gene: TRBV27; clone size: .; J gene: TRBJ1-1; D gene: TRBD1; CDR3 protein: CASSTGQVNTEAFF; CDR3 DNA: TGTGCCAGCAGTACGGGACAGGTGAACACTGAAGCTTTCTTT
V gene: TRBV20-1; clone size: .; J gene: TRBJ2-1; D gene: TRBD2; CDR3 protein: CSASIGTSIHEQFF; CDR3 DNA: TGCAGTGCTAGTATCGGGACTAGTATCCATGAGCAGTTCTTC
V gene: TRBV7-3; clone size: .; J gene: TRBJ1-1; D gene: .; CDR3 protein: CASSPDKRTEAFF; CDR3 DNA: TGTGCCAGCAGCCCAGACAAGCGGACTGAAGCTTTCTTT
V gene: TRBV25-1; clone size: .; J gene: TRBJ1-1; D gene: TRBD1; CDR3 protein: CASSSAGGTEAFF; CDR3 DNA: TGTGCCAGCAGTTCAGCAGGGGGCACTGAAGCTTTCTTT
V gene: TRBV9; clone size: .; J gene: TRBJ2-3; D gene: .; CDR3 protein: CASSANPGAGDTQYF; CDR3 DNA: TGTGCCAGCAGCGCCAACCCGGGGGCTGGTGATACGCAGTATTTT
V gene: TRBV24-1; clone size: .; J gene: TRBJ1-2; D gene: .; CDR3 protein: CATRGPAGGYTF; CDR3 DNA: TGTGCCACCCGGGGGCCCGCTGGTGGCTACACCTTC
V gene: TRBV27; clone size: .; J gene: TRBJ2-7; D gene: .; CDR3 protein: CASSRGGEQYF; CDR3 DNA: TGTGCCAGCAGCAGGGGGGGCGAGCAGTACTTC
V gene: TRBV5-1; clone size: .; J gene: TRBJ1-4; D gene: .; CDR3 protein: CASSLERRGNEKLFF; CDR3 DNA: TGCGCCAGCAGCTTGGAACGCAGGGGAAATGAAAAACTGTTTTTT
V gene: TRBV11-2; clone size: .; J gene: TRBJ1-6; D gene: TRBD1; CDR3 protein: CASTPEGAYNSPLHF; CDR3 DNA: TGTGCCAGCACCCCGGAGGGGGCTTATAATTCACCCCTCCACTTT
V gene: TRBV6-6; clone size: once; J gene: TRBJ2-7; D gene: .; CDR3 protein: CASSYLGTYEQYF; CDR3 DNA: TGTGCCAGCAGTTACTTGGGGACCTACGAGCAGTACTTC
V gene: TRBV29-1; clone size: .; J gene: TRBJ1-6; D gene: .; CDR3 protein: CSAGDLNSPLHF; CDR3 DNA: TGCAGCGCTGGTGACCTTAATTCACCCCTCCACTTT
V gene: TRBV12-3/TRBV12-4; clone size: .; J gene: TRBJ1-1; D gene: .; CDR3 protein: CASSPNTEAFF; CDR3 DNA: TGTGCCAGCAGTCCCAACACTGAAGCTTTCTTT
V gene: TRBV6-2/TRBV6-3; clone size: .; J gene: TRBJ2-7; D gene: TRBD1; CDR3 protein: CASSYSGTGYEQYF; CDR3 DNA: TGTGCCAGCAGTTACTCAGGGACAGGCTACGAGCAGTACTTC
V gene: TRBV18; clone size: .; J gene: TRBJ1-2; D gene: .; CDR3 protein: CASSPPTTYGYTF; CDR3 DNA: TGTGCCAGCTCACCCCCCACGACCTATGGCTACACCTTC